These T cell receptor beta chains were read from a single sample in a study of lymphopenia after photon versus proton radiotherapy. TCRdb's table, derived via immunoSEQ multiplex PCR, lists solely in-frame clones and lacks some. The data show approximately 12,000 clones, with roughly 90% seen just once and roughly 4% held by the top ten. The input for sequencing was peripheral blood, taken from a patient treated with photon-based radiotherapy. Receptor source: a man aged 55 to 70 with pancreatic cancer. CDR3s include the opening cysteine and the closing phenylalanine or tryptophan. Each record gives: J gene, D gene, clone size, V gene, CDR3 DNA, CDR3 protein. D genes are given only for firm matches. Size tells how often a clone was seen (once, few, many) or the class of an expanded clone, and some rows leave it out.

J: TRBJ2-5; D: NA; size: NA; V: TRBV9; DNA: TGTGCCAGCAGCGTAGGACAGACAGAGACCCAGTACTTC; CDR3: CASSVGQTETQYF
J: TRBJ2-1; D: NA; size: NA; V: TRBV7-3; DNA: TGTGCCAGCAGGTCACGGGGTAGCTCCTACAATGAGCAGTTCTTC; CDR3: CASRSRGSSYNEQFF
J: TRBJ1-5; D: NA; size: NA; V: TRBV6-1; DNA: TGTGCCAGCAGTGAGGGGGCGGTATATAGCAATCAGCCCCAGCATTTT; CDR3: CASSEGAVYSNQPQHF
J: TRBJ2-2; D: NA; size: NA; V: TRBV30; DNA: TGTGCCTGGAAGCCCGGATCCACCGGGGAGCTGTTTTTT; CDR3: CAWKPGSTGELFF
J: TRBJ2-1; D: NA; size: NA; V: TRBV19; DNA: TGTGCCAGTAATTGGTCCCCGCGAGGCCAGGGCGGCCGGAGGGAGCAGTTCTTC; CDR3: CASNWSPRGQGGRREQFF
J: TRBJ2-7; D: NA; size: NA; V: TRBV19; DNA: TGTGCCAGTAGTATAGATCTATCGCTGGGGGGGACAGGACCTACCTACGAGCAGTACTTC; CDR3: CASSIDLSLGGTGPTYEQYF
J: TRBJ1-1; D: NA; size: NA; V: TRBV5-6; DNA: TGTGCCAGCAGCTTGAGGGTCGGCCCTGAAGCTTTCTTT; CDR3: CASSLRVGPEAFF
J: TRBJ2-2; D: NA; size: NA; V: TRBV7-9; DNA: TGTGCCAGCAGCTCCCAGGGACACGGGGAGCTGTTTTTT; CDR3: CASSSQGHGELFF
J: TRBJ1-2; D: NA; size: NA; V: TRBV5-1; DNA: TGCGCCAGCAGCTTACTACAGGCCGGCCCCTATGGCTACACCTTC; CDR3: CASSLLQAGPYGYTF
J: TRBJ1-5; D: TRBD1; size: NA; V: TRBV10-3; DNA: TGTGCCATCAGAATTCACCCACAGGGGTTGGGGAATCAGCCCCAGCATTTT; CDR3: CAIRIHPQGLGNQPQHF
J: TRBJ1-4; D: NA; size: NA; V: TRBV5-4; DNA: TGTGCCAGCAGCTCCGATCTGGACCCGGGGGAAAAACTGTTTTTT; CDR3: CASSSDLDPGEKLFF
J: TRBJ1-5; D: NA; size: NA; V: TRBV19; DNA: TGTGCCAGTAGTATAGGCCCCCACACGGGAGGGTTTAATCAGCCCCAGCATTTT; CDR3: CASSIGPHTGGFNQPQHF
J: TRBJ1-3; D: NA; size: NA; V: TRBV11-2; DNA: TGTGCCAGCAGCGGCAGGGCCCTTTCTGGAAACACCATATATTTT; CDR3: CASSGRALSGNTIYF
J: TRBJ1-1; D: TRBD1; size: NA; V: TRBV18; DNA: TGTGCCAGCTCCTCAGACAGGGAGAACACTGAAGCTTTCTTT; CDR3: CASSSDRENTEAFF
J: TRBJ2-1; D: NA; size: NA; V: TRBV5-1; DNA: TGCGCCAGCAGCTTTGGCGGGGAAGCCTACAATGAGCAGTTCTTC; CDR3: CASSFGGEAYNEQFF
J: TRBJ1-1; D: NA; size: NA; V: TRBV19; DNA: TGTGCCAGTCGAGGACGGCCGAACACTGAAGCTTTCTTT; CDR3: CASRGRPNTEAFF
J: TRBJ2-2; D: TRBD2; size: NA; V: TRBV7-8; DNA: TGTGCCAGCAGCTTATACCCACCCCTAGCGGGGGGTGGCACCGGGGAGCTGTTTTTT; CDR3: CASSLYPPLAGGGTGELFF
J: TRBJ1-2; D: TRBD1; size: NA; V: TRBV11-1; DNA: TGTGCCAGCAGCTTAACCGGGACAGGGGTCTATGGCTACACCTTC; CDR3: CASSLTGTGVYGYTF
J: TRBJ1-4; D: TRBD1; size: NA; V: TRBV4-2; DNA: TGTGCCAGCAGCCAATCACCCGGGACAGGGACTGAAAAACTGTTTTTT; CDR3: CASSQSPGTGTEKLFF
J: TRBJ2-3; D: NA; size: NA; V: TRBV9; DNA: TGTGCCAGCAGCGTAGGCGACAGCTTCACAGATACGCAGTATTTT; CDR3: CASSVGDSFTDTQYF
J: TRBJ1-4; D: NA; size: NA; V: TRBV29-1; DNA: TGCAGCGTTGCGCAGGGCGCAACTAATGAAAAACTGTTTTTT; CDR3: CSVAQGATNEKLFF
J: TRBJ1-5; D: NA; size: NA; V: TRBV10-3; DNA: TGTGCCATCAGTGAGTCGCCAGGCGCTCAGCCCCAGCATTTT; CDR3: CAISESPGAQPQHF
J: TRBJ2-7; D: NA; size: NA; V: TRBV4-1; DNA: TGCGCCAGCAGCCCCCAATCAAGGACAGCCTCCTACGAGCAGTACTTC; CDR3: CASSPQSRTASYEQYF
J: TRBJ2-7; D: NA; size: NA; V: TRBV5-6; DNA: TGTGCCAGCAGCTTGGCGGTCGTCTCCTACGAGCAGTACTTC; CDR3: CASSLAVVSYEQYF
J: TRBJ1-3; D: NA; size: NA; V: TRBV4-3; DNA: TGCGCCAGCAGCCAAGGAGAAACCTCTGGAAACACCATATATTTT; CDR3: CASSQGETSGNTIYF
J: TRBJ1-2; D: NA; size: NA; V: TRBV7-9; DNA: TGTGCCAGCAGCTTAGAAGGGAAAAGGCCCACCTTC; CDR3: CASSLEGKRPTF
J: TRBJ2-7; D: NA; size: NA; V: TRBV14; DNA: TGTGCCAGCAGCCAGCTGCCCGGCCAGGGGCAATACGAGCAGTACTTC; CDR3: CASSQLPGQGQYEQYF
J: TRBJ2-2; D: TRBD1; size: NA; V: TRBV14; DNA: TGTGCCAGCAGCCAAGTGGCAGGGGGCGTCCCCGGGGAGCTGTTTTTT; CDR3: CASSQVAGGVPGELFF
J: TRBJ2-1; D: NA; size: NA; V: TRBV5-1; DNA: TGCGCCAGCAGTATCCTTCTTGACAATGAGCAGTTCTTC; CDR3: CASSILLDNEQFF
J: TRBJ1-5; D: NA; size: NA; V: TRBV4-2; DNA: TGTGCCAGCAGCCAAGATGGTCAAAGCCAGCCCCAGCATTTT; CDR3: CASSQDGQSQPQHF
J: TRBJ2-7; D: NA; size: NA; V: TRBV6-6; DNA: TGTGCCAGCAGAGATAAGGGGAGACGCGAGCAGTACTTC; CDR3: CASRDKGRREQYF
J: TRBJ2-1; D: NA; size: NA; V: TRBV11-3; DNA: TGTGCCAGCAGCTTAGGGGGACTTCCCCTCTACAATGAGCAGTTCTTC; CDR3: CASSLGGLPLYNEQFF
J: TRBJ1-2; D: TRBD1; size: few; V: TRBV5-1; DNA: TGCGCCAGCAGCTTGAACAGGGGGAATGGCTACACCTTC; CDR3: CASSLNRGNGYTF
J: TRBJ2-5; D: TRBD1; size: NA; V: TRBV9; DNA: TGTGCCAGCAGCGTAGGGACAGGGAGTGGGCAAGAGACCCAGTACTTC; CDR3: CASSVGTGSGQETQYF
J: TRBJ2-6; D: NA; size: NA; V: TRBV5-6; DNA: TGTGCCAGCAGCTTGATAGTTTCTGGGGCCAACGTCCTGACTTTC; CDR3: CASSLIVSGANVLTF
J: TRBJ2-7; D: TRBD1; size: NA; V: TRBV2; DNA: TGTGCCAGCATTAAGGACAGGGTTAACGAGCAGTACTTC; CDR3: CASIKDRVNEQYF
J: TRBJ1-4; D: NA; size: NA; V: TRBV25-1; DNA: TGTGCCAGCAGTCGTCTTGGGGGGTTGGTTGAAAAACTGTTTTTT; CDR3: CASSRLGGLVEKLFF
J: TRBJ1-3; D: NA; size: few; V: TRBV19; DNA: TGTGCCAGTAGCTCGATTGTTGGAAACACCATATATTTT; CDR3: CASSSIVGNTIYF
J: TRBJ1-2; D: NA; size: NA; V: TRBV28; DNA: TGTGCCAGCAGTTCCAAAGACAGGTACTATGGCTACACCTTC; CDR3: CASSSKDRYYGYTF
J: TRBJ1-2; D: NA; size: NA; V: TRBV5-1; DNA: TGCGCCAGCAGCTTGGGGTATAGGGACAGCTACACCTTC; CDR3: CASSLGYRDSYTF
J: TRBJ1-2; D: NA; size: NA; V: TRBV7-9; DNA: TGTGCCAGCAGCTTAGATGGGGGACAAGCTAGCTATGGCTACACCTTC; CDR3: CASSLDGGQASYGYTF
J: TRBJ1-3; D: NA; size: NA; V: TRBV9; DNA: TGTGCCAGCAGCGTATCCGCAGGGGGAAACACCATATATTTT; CDR3: CASSVSAGGNTIYF
J: TRBJ1-1; D: NA; size: NA; V: TRBV10-3; DNA: TGTGCCATCAAGAACATAGGGAACACTGAAGCTTTCTTT; CDR3: CAIKNIGNTEAFF
J: TRBJ1-1; D: NA; size: NA; V: TRBV29-1; DNA: TGCAGCGGCGGGACGGTGAACACTGAAGCTTTCTTT; CDR3: CSGGTVNTEAFF
J: TRBJ2-1; D: NA; size: NA; V: TRBV7-6; DNA: TGTGCCAGCAGCTTACTCTATCCGAGCTCCTACAATGAGCAGTTCTTC; CDR3: CASSLLYPSSYNEQFF
J: TRBJ1-1; D: NA; size: NA; V: TRBV6-4; DNA: TGTGCCAGCAGTCGGGACGGGGGGAACACTGAAGCTTTCTTT; CDR3: CASSRDGGNTEAFF
J: TRBJ2-7; D: TRBD1; size: NA; V: TRBV5-1; DNA: TGCGCCAGCAGCCTCACCGGGACAGGTCCCTACGAGCAGTACTTC; CDR3: CASSLTGTGPYEQYF
J: TRBJ1-4; D: NA; size: once; V: TRBV5-1; DNA: TGCGCCAGCAGCCTCCGGGACCCCGGTGGTGAAAAACTGTTTTTT; CDR3: CASSLRDPGGEKLFF
J: TRBJ2-7; D: TRBD1; size: NA; V: TRBV27; DNA: TGTGCCAGCAGCCGTGGGACAGGGGATACCTACGAGCAGTACTTC; CDR3: CASSRGTGDTYEQYF
J: TRBJ2-5; D: NA; size: NA; V: TRBV7-2; DNA: TGTGCCAGCAGCTTTGGGCAGACCAGAGAGACCCAGTACTTC; CDR3: CASSFGQTRETQYF
J: TRBJ1-2; D: NA; size: NA; V: TRBV4-2; DNA: TGTGCCAGCAGCCAAGATGGTGGCTACACCTTC; CDR3: CASSQDGGYTF
J: TRBJ2-1; D: NA; size: NA; V: TRBV18; DNA: TGTGCCAGCTCACCACCGGGGGTCTCCTACAATGAGCAGTTCTTC; CDR3: CASSPPGVSYNEQFF
J: TRBJ1-5; D: NA; size: NA; V: TRBV19; DNA: TGTGCCAGTAGTATAGTAGTCAATACTAACAATCAGCCCCAGCATTTT; CDR3: CASSIVVNTNNQPQHF
J: TRBJ1-2; D: TRBD1; size: NA; V: TRBV19; DNA: TGTGCCAGTAGTAGCCGGGACAGGGACCCAACGGAGAATGGCTACACCTTC; CDR3: CASSSRDRDPTENGYTF
J: TRBJ2-7; D: NA; size: NA; V: TRBV15; DNA: TGTGCCACCAGCAGAGATCGATGGTCCGGGAGTGAGCAGTACTTC; CDR3: CATSRDRWSGSEQYF